This TCR beta chain was sequenced for a study of T cells in localized non-small cell lung cancer. Produced via immunoSEQ multiplex PCR; TCRdb's table is partial and in-frame only. The data contain several thousand clones, approximately 22% of them seen just once; the ten biggest clones take up roughly 3.9%. The germline V gene has CDR1 SGDLS and CDR2 YYNGEE. V was shortened by 4 bases and J by 2 bases, with 12 bases between the two germline ends. The CDR3 sequence is 14 residues long. The table lists this clone with a few counts. The TCR comes from a man aged 35-75 years with stage III squamous cell lung carcinoma. The sample consisted of lung tumor tissue, taken before any cancer treatment. The chain employs TRBV9 and TRBJ2-5; no firm D call. DNA for the CDR3: TGTGCCAGCAGCACCCGGACCGAGCAAGAGACCCAGTACTTC. This translates into CASSTRTEQETQYF.